The TCR beta chain under discussion was sequenced for a study of cytomegalovirus exposure and HLA in healthy donors. V dropped 2 bases and J dropped 1 base, with 11 bases sitting between them. This CDR3 has 14 residues. Germline assignment: CDR1 GTSNPN and CDR2 SVGIG (reference sequence). Study conclusions and caveats: Sequences of the TCR beta chain were said to predict the HLA-A and HLA-B alleles of most subjects accurately. The study carried out a later analysis of TCR beta sequences. It associated some 15,000 of them with specific HLA alleles at a false discovery rate of 0.05. By HLA locus, TCR association rates varied in a later analysis, with DRB1 showing the most and HLA-C the fewest.

Worth noting for this clone: Its antigen is currently unknown.

The PCR made use of 60 Vbeta and 13 Jbeta primers. TCRdb keeps only in-frame clones here, not all; method: immunoSEQ multiplex PCR. The top ten clones hold less than 20% of a sample with approximately 65,000 clones, about two thirds of them seen once. The chain recombines TRBV30 with TRBJ2-5; D unclear. The sample consisted of PBMCs. This receptor was identified in a man aged 35-49 years in good health and CMV-seropositive. In DNA form, the CDR3 reads TGTGCCTGGAGTTTTTACATAGCCCAAGAGACCCAGTACTTC. Translating gives CAWSFYIAQETQYF.